This TCR beta chain is from a study of CD8 T cells in ankylosing spondylitis. TCRdb re-called the 5' RACE reads through MiXCR, storing one row per CDR3 protein. The sample contains approximately 220,000 distinct CDR3 sequences, about 26% of which appear only once. CDR3 length: 12 residues. Deletions cut 8 bases from V and 9 bases from J, with 16 bases between. The J gene is TRBJ1-1, the V gene TRBV12-3 or TRBV12-4; no reliable D call. The sequence was obtained from a male donor with ankylosing spondylitis or in good health (not recorded which). The sample taken for sequencing was blood, either unsorted or a sorted T cell fraction (not recorded which). The CDR3 bases are TGTGCCAGCGGACCCCGGGGTCTGAAAGCTTTCTTT. Protein product: CASGPRGLKAFF.